This T cell receptor (beta chain) stems from a study of vaccination and CD4 T cells after COVID-19. For the study at large: The cells were exposed to overlapping spike peptides originating from SARS-CoV-2, HCoV-NL63, HCoV-OC43 and HCoV-229E for stimulation. General study results and limits: Convalescent patients gained a median 86.3% of their reactive clones only post-vaccination.

As to this clonotype: Its antigen is undetermined.

The sample's treatment: roughly 10-day PBMC culture with coronavirus spike peptide pools or control peptides (ViraFEST assay). Germline CDR1 is MNHEY and CDR2 is SVGEGT. The CDR3 spans 14 residues. V shed 7 bases, J shed 5 bases, and the junction held 9 bases outside the gene matches. With the Oncomine TCR Beta short-read assay, DNA from cultured CD4+ T cells was sequenced. TCRdb reprocessed the PCR reads with MiXCR, giving one entry per CDR3 protein. This sample has some 15,000 distinct CDR3 sequences; roughly 73% occur once, and the top ten carry roughly a tenth. The sample taken for sequencing was CD4+ T cells from blood, cultured in vitro. The clonotype was recovered from a human donor who had recovered from COVID-19. V usage is TRBV6-2 or TRBV6-3 and J usage is TRBJ2-3; 7 bases align to TRBD2. The CDR3 here is CASINPGGRDTQYF. Here the CDR3 DNA reads TGTGCCAGCATCAACCCCGGCGGGAGAGATACGCAGTATTTT.